The 30 T cell receptor beta chains presented below share a single source sample, sequenced in a study of shared clonotypes between healthy human individuals. Libraries were prepared by immunoSEQ multiplex PCR; TCRdb keeps only in-frame clonotypes and omits some of them. This repertoire shows about 1,800,000 clones, about 95% found once; its top ten account for 1% to 1.5%. CD45RO-negative, CCR7-positively selected cells formed the naive CD8 fraction, excluding terminally differentiated effector memory CD45RA+ cells. Sequencing used naive CD8+ T cells sorted from blood. The receptors stem from a man between 18 and 35 years old in good health.

The chain employs TRBV19 and TRBJ2-7; 7 bases map to TRBD2. V lost 4 bases to trimming and J lost 3 bases; unmatched junction nucleotides: 12. This CDR3 spans 16 amino acids. Germline assignment: CDR1 LNHDA and CDR2 SQIVND (reference sequence). Here the CDR3 DNA reads TGTGCCAGTAGTACAAGCCACGGGACTATCGGCTACGAGCAGTACTTC. Amino acids: CASSTSHGTIGYEQYF. Supplemented by reference TRBV19 and TRBJ2-7, the full variable domain reads DGGITQSPKYLFRKEGQNVTLSCEQNLNHDAMYWYRQDPGQGLRLIYYSQIVNDFQKGDIAEGYSVSREKKESFPLTVTSAQKNPTAFYLCASSTSHGTIGYEQYFGPGTRLTVT.

This sequence joins TRBV7-5 and TRBJ2-7; the DNA was not compared with TRBD2, the D call given in the table. TRBV7-5 is classified as a pseudogene. This CDR3 region has 17 residues. The CDR3 DNA is TGTGCCAGAAGCTCCCATATAACAGGGCGGGAGCGTTACGAGCAGTACTTC. Translated: CARSSHITGRERYEQYF.

The chain joins TRBV5-1 to TRBJ2-3; 10 positions match TRBD2. The CDR3 spans 17 residues. Germline V gene data show CDR1 as SGHRS and CDR2 as YFSETQ. V lost 2 bases to trimming and J lost 4 bases; unmatched junction nucleotides: 10. The CDR3 spells CASSLGGLAGASDTQYF. Here the CDR3 DNA reads TGCGCCAGCAGCTTAGGGGGGCTAGCGGGAGCATCAGATACGCAGTATTTT. The whole variable domain, filled in from reference TRBV5-1 and TRBJ2-3, reads KAGVTQTPRYLIKTRGQQVTLSCSPISGHRSVSWYQQTPGQGLQFLFEYFSETQRNKGNFPGRFSGRQFSNSRSEMNVSTLELGDSALYLCASSLGGLAGASDTQYFGPGTRLTVL.

The sample holds one count of this clone. This chain joins TRBV4-1 and TRBJ1-2, with D hard to call. Germline V gene sequence: CDR1 MGHRA, CDR2 YSYEKL. V lost 1 base, J lost 5 bases, and 8 bases lay in between. This CDR3 region has 13 residues. This CDR3 is CASSQVQYYGYTF. The CDR3 DNA is TGCGCCAGCAGCCAAGTGCAATATTATGGCTACACCTTC.

The rearrangement uses TRBV7-9 and TRBJ1-2, with 8 bases lining up with TRBD1. After removal of 5 bases from V and 0 bases from J, the junction contained 11 bases not matched to a gene. The CDR3 length is 17 residues. Germline V gene lookup returns CDR1 SEHNR and CDR2 FQNEAQ (reference sequence). As DNA, the CDR3 is TGTGCCAGCAGCCACTTCGGGCAGGGGGCGGCTAACTATGGCTACACCTTC. This codes for CASSHFGQGAANYGYTF.

The chain uses TRBV5-6 and TRBJ2-1; no clear D gene. Deletions cut 2 bases from V and 7 bases from J, with 7 bases between. The CDR3 sequence is 12 residues long. In germline, CDR1 is SGHDT, CDR2 YYEEEE. The CDR3 bases are TGTGCCAGCAGCTTAGGAATTAATGAGCAGTTCTTC. It encodes CASSLGINEQFF.

The genes are TRBV5-1 and TRBJ2-7, with 8 positions matching TRBD1. This CDR3 is built from 15 residues. V dropped 2 bases and J dropped 3; count of bases not matched to a gene: 7. Germline CDR1 and CDR2: SGHRS and YFSETQ. CDR3: CASSFRPTGDYEQYF. CDR3 nucleotides: TGCGCCAGCAGCTTCCGACCGACAGGGGACTACGAGCAGTACTTC.

Comments on this clone: Other DNA sequences within the sample encode an identical CDR3. The rearrangement links TRBV6-5 to TRBJ2-7; TRBD2 is a possible D gene (5 bases). Trimming removed 2 bases at V and 0 bases at J, with 8 bases between. CDR1 and CDR2 (germline): MNHEY, SVGAGI. The CDR3 spans 14 residues. CDR3 sequence: CASSYEGSSYEQYF. As DNA, the CDR3 is TGTGCCAGCAGTTACGAAGGGAGCTCCTACGAGCAGTACTTC.

The chain couples TRBV30 to TRBJ1-3; no firm D call. Germline CDR1 and CDR2: GTSNPN and SVGIG (reference sequence). V lost 4 bases and J lost 0, with 7 bases in between. There are 13 residues in the CDR3. The CDR3 nucleotides are TGTGCCTGGACCGAAGGCTCTGGAAACACCATATATTTT. Its protein is CAWTEGSGNTIYF.

The chain recombines TRBV6-5 with TRBJ1-1; D call uncertain. The CDR3 extends over 14 amino acids. With 0 bases removed from V and 8 bases from J, the gap between germline ends came to 13 bases. Germline V gene data show CDR1 as MNHEY and CDR2 as SVGAGI. CDR3 DNA: TGTGCCAGCAGTTACTCGATAGGCCACAGCGAAGCTTTCTTT. As protein: CASSYSIGHSEAFF.

This clone was recorded only once. This chain uses TRBV5-6 with TRBJ2-7, with 10 positions matching TRBD2. The V gene's germline CDR1 is SGHDT and CDR2 YYEEEE. The CDR3 is 14 residues long. Trimming took 3 bases from V and 12 from J; bases not matched to a gene: 12. The CDR3 DNA follows: TGTGCCAGCAGCTGGGCGGCTAGCGGGGGCAGACGGTACTTC. Encoded protein: CASSWAASGGRRYF.

As for this clone: This sample includes further DNA sequences coding for the same CDR3. The chain couples TRBV7-2 to TRBJ2-7; D is undetermined. With 2 bases removed from V and 0 bases from J, the gap between germline ends came to 5 bases. The CDR3 is 13 amino acids. Germline values: CDR1 SGHTA, CDR2 FQGNSA. The CDR3 sequence: CASSLSSSYEQYF. The CDR3 DNA reads TGTGCCAGCAGCTTAAGCAGCTCCTACGAGCAGTACTTC.

The chain links TRBV4-1 to TRBJ2-7; D gene uncertain. This CDR3 contains 13 residues. Per germline, CDR1 MGHRA and CDR2 YSYEKL. V was trimmed by 0 bases and J by 4 bases, leaving 7 bases between them. CDR3 residues: CASSQDQQYEQYF. The CDR3 coding sequence is TGCGCCAGCAGCCAAGATCAGCAATACGAGCAGTACTTC.

The chain links TRBV9 to TRBJ2-6, with 9 bases lining up with TRBD1. With V trimmed by 5 bases and J by 3 bases, 3 bases remained unmatched. The CDR3 sequence is 15 residues long. Germline V gene sequence: CDR1 SGDLS, CDR2 YYNGEE. The CDR3 spells CASRQGADGANVLTF. CDR3 bases: TGTGCCAGCAGACAGGGGGCTGATGGGGCCAACGTCCTGACTTTC.

This clone was recorded only once. V gene TRBV19 combines with J gene TRBJ1-1, with 9 bases lining up with TRBD1. The CDR3 extends over 15 amino acids. The V segment lost 10 bases and the J segment 2 bases; nucleotides outside the gene matches: 11. CDR1 is LNHDA and CDR2 is SQIVND in the germline V gene (reference sequence). CDR3 nucleotides: TGTGCCACCAGGAAAGCTACAGGGGGCAACACTGAAGCTTTCTTT. Protein sequence: CATRKATGGNTEAFF.

In this sample, this clone turned up once. The chain couples TRBV7-9 to TRBJ2-6; D is unclear. CDR1 and CDR2 (germline): SEHNR, FQNEAQ (reference sequence). Between the trimmed V and J ends, which lost 5 bases and 2 bases, there was a span of 16 bases. This CDR3 is 17 amino acids long. CDR3 amino acids: CASSKIGLGTGANVLTF. The DNA of the CDR3 is TGTGCCAGCAGCAAAATCGGGTTAGGGACTGGGGCCAACGTCCTGACTTTC.

The J gene is TRBJ1-4, the V gene TRBV28, with 12 bases lining up with TRBD1. Germline assignment: CDR1 MDHEN and CDR2 SYDVKM. The CDR3 covers 17 residues. With V trimmed by 6 bases and J by 3 bases, 8 bases remained unmatched. In nucleotides, the CDR3 is TGTGCCAGCAGCCCTCCGGGACAGGGGGCTTCTAATGAAAAACTGTTTTTT. Protein: CASSPPGQGASNEKLFF.

CDR3 protein: CASSEQGFETEGYTF. CDR3 nucleotide sequence: TGTGCCAGCAGTGAGCAGGGATTTGAGACGGAGGGCTACACCTTC. The chain is built from TRBV2 and TRBJ1-2; D is possibly TRBD1 (5 bases). Germline V CDR1 and CDR2: SNHLY, FYNNEI. The V end was cut by 3 bases, the J end by 8 bases, with 19 bases between. The CDR3 has 15 residues.

Of note for this clone: At the DNA level, this CDR3 is encoded by other sequences in the same sample as well. The chain joins TRBV5-6 to TRBJ2-7; no firm D call. The germline gives CDR1 SGHDT, CDR2 YYEEEE. The V gene lost 0 bases and the J gene lost 6 bases, with 10 bases spanning the gap. The CDR3 totals 13 residues. The CDR3 DNA reads TGTGCCAGCAGCTTGGCCTCGGGTTCCGAGCAGTACTTC. Protein product: CASSLASGSEQYF.

The chain combines TRBV4-3 with TRBJ1-4, with D unresolved. Germline values: CDR1 LGHNA, CDR2 YSLEER. V was trimmed by 0 bases and J by 6 bases, leaving 11 bases between them. This CDR3 spans 15 amino acids. The CDR3 DNA is TGCGCCAGCAGCCAAGATCGCGAGGGAGATGAAAAACTGTTTTTT. Translating it yields CASSQDREGDEKLFF.

The chain has TRBV7-9 and TRBJ2-3; D gene unclear. This CDR3 is built from 14 residues. CDR1 is SEHNR and CDR2 is FQNEAQ in the germline V gene (reference sequence). The V end was cut by 6 bases, the J end by 5 bases, with 15 bases between. CDR3 nucleotides: TGTGCCAGCAGGATAAAGGACGCTGGAGATACGCAGTATTTT. Amino acids: CASRIKDAGDTQYF.

The chain recombines TRBV4-2 with TRBJ2-7; D gene ambiguous. Germline V CDR1 and CDR2: LGHNA, YNFKEQ. This CDR3 has 13 residues. V was cut by 1 base and J by 5 bases, with 9 bases left in between. The CDR3 DNA reads as TGTGCCAGCAGCCAAGTCCCGGTGAACGAGCAGTACTTC. This encodes CASSQVPVNEQYF.

V is TRBV2 and J is TRBJ2-1; possibly TRBD1 or TRBD2 for D (6 bases each). There are 13 residues in the CDR3. Deletions cut 4 bases from V and 6 bases from J, with 10 bases between. CDR1 and CDR2 (germline): SNHLY, FYNNEI. CDR3 protein: CASSGGALNEQFF. The DNA for the CDR3 is TGTGCCAGCAGTGGGGGGGCGCTCAATGAGCAGTTCTTC.

The chain joins TRBV9 to TRBJ2-2; 9 bases align to TRBD1. Germline CDR1 is SGDLS and CDR2 is YYNGEE. CDR3 length: 16 residues. The trim removed 4 bases at V and 0 bases at J, leaving 4 bases unmatched. The CDR3 protein is CASSPGQGTNTGELFF. CDR3 nucleotides: TGTGCCAGCAGCCCGGGACAGGGTACGAACACCGGGGAGCTGTTTTTT.

This sequence joins TRBV6-1 and TRBJ1-6; D is possibly TRBD1 (6 bases). Germline loops: CDR1 MNHNS, CDR2 SASEGT. The CDR3 runs 15 residues. V gave up 8 bases and J gave up 8 bases, with 19 bases separating them. In DNA form, the CDR3 reads TGTGCCAGCCTTGAGGGGGACCCTCTCTATTCACCCCTCCACTTT. It specifies CASLEGDPLYSPLHF.

The rearrangement uses TRBV6-1 and TRBJ2-7; maybe TRBD1 (6 bases). CDR1 is MNHNS, CDR2 SASEGT, per germline. This CDR3 is built from 14 residues. Trimming cost V 2 bases and J 3 bases, with 11 bases left between them. DNA for the CDR3: TGTGCCAGCAGTGAAACAGGGTTCAACTACGAGCAGTACTTC. Its translation is CASSETGFNYEQYF.

This chain uses TRBV14 with TRBJ2-2; D is possibly TRBD1 (6 bases). The germline V and J ends were trimmed by 3 bases and 4 bases, with 18 bases remaining between them. This CDR3 is 17 amino acids long. The V gene's germline CDR1 is SGHDN and CDR2 FVKESK. The CDR3 protein is CASSQAVGQPFTGELFF. The CDR3 nucleotides are TGTGCCAGCAGCCAGGCCGTTGGACAGCCGTTCACCGGGGAGCTGTTTTTT.

The rearrangement joins TRBV10-1 to TRBJ2-3; D gene uncertain. The CDR3 extends over 11 amino acids. V was clipped by 4 bases and J by 13 bases, with 12 bases between them. Germline CDR1 and CDR2: WNHNN and SYGVQD (reference sequence). This CDR3 reads CASSGPALEYF. The CDR3 coding sequence is TGCGCCAGCAGTGGGCCCGCATTGGAGTATTTT.

The chain employs TRBV7-9 and TRBJ1-4; D unresolved. Deletions cut 1 base from V and 5 bases from J, with 8 bases between. CDR1 SEHNR and CDR2 FQNEAQ come from the germline V gene (reference sequence). The CDR3 is 14 amino acids. CDR3 region: CASSLVRENEKLFF. In nucleotides, the CDR3 is TGTGCCAGCAGCTTAGTGAGGGAAAATGAAAAACTGTTTTTT.

V and J are TRBV25-1 and TRBJ2-6; D is perhaps TRBD1 (6 bases). V was trimmed by 6 bases and J by 2 bases, leaving 20 bases between them. The CDR3 has 18 residues. CDR1 and CDR2 (germline): MGHDK, SYGVNS. This chain's CDR3 is CASSRPTLRQAGANVLTF. CDR3 DNA: TGTGCCAGCAGCCGCCCCACACTCAGACAGGCTGGGGCCAACGTCCTGACTTTC.